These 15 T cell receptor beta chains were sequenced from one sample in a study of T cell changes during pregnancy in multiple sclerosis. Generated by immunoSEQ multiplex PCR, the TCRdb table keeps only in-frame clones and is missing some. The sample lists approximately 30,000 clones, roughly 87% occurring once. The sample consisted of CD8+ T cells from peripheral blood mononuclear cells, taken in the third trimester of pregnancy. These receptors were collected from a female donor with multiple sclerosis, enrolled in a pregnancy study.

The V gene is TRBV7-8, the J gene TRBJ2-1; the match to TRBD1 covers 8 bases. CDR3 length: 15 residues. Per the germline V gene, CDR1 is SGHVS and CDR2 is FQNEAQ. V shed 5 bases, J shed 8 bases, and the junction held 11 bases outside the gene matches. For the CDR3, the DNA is TGTGCCAGCAGCCGTCCGGGACAGGTAGGCGATGAGCAGTTCTTC. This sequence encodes CASSRPGQVGDEQFF.

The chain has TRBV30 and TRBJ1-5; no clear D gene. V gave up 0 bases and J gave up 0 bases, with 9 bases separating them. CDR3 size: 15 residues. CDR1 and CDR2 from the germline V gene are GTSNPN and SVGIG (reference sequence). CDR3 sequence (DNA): TGTGCCTGGAGTGTGGGAGCCTCTAGCAATCAGCCCCAGCATTTT. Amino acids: CAWSVGASSNQPQHF.

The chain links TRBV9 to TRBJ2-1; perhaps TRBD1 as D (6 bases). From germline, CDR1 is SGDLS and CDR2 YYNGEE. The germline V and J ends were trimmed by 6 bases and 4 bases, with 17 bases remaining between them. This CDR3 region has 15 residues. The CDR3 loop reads CASTPGTQNYNEQFF. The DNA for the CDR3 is TGTGCCAGCACCCCCGGGACACAAAATTACAATGAGCAGTTCTTC. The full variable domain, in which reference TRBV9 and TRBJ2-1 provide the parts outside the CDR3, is DSGVTQTPKHLITATGQRVTLRCSPRSGDLSVYWYQQSLDQGLQFLIQYYNGEERAKGNILERFSAQQFPDLHSELNLSSLELGDSALYFCASTPGTQNYNEQFFGPGTRLTVL.

The CDR3 bases are TGTGCCAGCAGCTTGGGGGGGGGTAGTCGGAATGAGCAGTTCTTC. Translated, it gives CASSLGGGSRNEQFF. The chain employs TRBV5-6 and TRBJ2-1, with TRBD2 matching over 7 bases. Germline loops: CDR1 SGHDT, CDR2 YYEEEE. V was clipped by 0 bases and J by 7 bases; unmatched bases: 7. CDR3 length: 15 residues. Looking up the rest from reference TRBV5-6 and TRBJ2-1 gives the full variable domain: DAGVTQSPTHLIKTRGQQVTLRCSPKSGHDTVSWYQQALGQGPQFIFQYYEEEERQRGNFPDRFSGHQFPNYSSELNVNALLLGDSALYLCASSLGGGSRNEQFFGPGTRLTVL.

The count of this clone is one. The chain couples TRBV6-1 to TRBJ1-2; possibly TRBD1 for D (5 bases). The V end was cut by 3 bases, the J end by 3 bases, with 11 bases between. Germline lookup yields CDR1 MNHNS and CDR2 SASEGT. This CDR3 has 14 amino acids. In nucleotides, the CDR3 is TGTGCCAGCAGTGATATCCCGGGGGACTATGGCTACACCTTC. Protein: CASSDIPGDYGYTF.

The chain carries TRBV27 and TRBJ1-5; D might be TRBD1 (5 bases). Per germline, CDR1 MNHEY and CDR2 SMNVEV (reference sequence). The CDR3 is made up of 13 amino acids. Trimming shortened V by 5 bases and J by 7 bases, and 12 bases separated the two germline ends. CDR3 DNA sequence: TGTGCCAGCAGTCTTAGGGGTGGGCAGCCCCAGCATTTT. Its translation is CASSLRGGQPQHF.

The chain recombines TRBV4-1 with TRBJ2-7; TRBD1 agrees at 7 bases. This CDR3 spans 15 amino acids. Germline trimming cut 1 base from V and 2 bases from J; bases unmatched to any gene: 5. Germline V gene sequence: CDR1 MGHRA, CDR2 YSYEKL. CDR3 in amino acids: CASSQGQGSPYEQYF. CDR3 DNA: TGCGCCAGCAGCCAAGGACAGGGAAGTCCCTACGAGCAGTACTTC.

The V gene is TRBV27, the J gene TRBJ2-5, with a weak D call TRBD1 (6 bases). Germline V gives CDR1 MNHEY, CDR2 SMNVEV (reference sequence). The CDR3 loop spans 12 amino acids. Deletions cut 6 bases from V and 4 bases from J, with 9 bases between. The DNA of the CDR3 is TGTGCCAGCAGCCCACAGGGAGAGACCCAGTACTTC. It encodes CASSPQGETQYF.

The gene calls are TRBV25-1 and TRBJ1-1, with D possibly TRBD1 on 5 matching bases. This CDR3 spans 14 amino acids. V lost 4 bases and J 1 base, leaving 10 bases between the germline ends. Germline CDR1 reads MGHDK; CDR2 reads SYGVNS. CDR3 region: CASSGAGKNTEAFF. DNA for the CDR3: TGTGCCAGCAGTGGGGCAGGGAAGAACACTGAAGCTTTCTTT.

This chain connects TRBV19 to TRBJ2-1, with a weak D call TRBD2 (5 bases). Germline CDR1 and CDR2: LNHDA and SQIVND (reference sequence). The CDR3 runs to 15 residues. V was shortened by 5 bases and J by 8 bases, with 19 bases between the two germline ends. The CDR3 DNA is TGTGCCAGTAGTGCCCAACAGAGGGCCTTCGATGAGCAGTTCTTC. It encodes CASSAQQRAFDEQFF.

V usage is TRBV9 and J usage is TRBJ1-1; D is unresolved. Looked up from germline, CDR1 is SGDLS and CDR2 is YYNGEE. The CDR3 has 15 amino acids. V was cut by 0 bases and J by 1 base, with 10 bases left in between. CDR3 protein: CASSVDGYANTEAFF. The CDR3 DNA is TGTGCCAGCAGCGTAGACGGGTATGCGAACACTGAAGCTTTCTTT.

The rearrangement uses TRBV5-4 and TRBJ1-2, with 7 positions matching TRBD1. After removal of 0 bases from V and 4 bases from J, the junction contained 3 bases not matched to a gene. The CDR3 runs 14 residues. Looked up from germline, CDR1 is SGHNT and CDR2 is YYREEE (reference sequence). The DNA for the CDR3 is TGTGCCAGCAGCTTGGGCAGGGGGGCCTATGGCTACACCTTC. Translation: CASSLGRGAYGYTF. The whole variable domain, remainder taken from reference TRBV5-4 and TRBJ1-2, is ETGVTQSPTHLIKTRGQQVTLRCSSQSGHNTVSWYQQALGQGPQFIFQYYREEENGRGNFPPRFSGLQFPNYSSELNVNALELDDSALYLCASSLGRGAYGYTFGSGTRLTVV.

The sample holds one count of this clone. CDR3 amino acids: CSVGIGDGGTEAFF. CDR3 in DNA: TGCAGCGTTGGAATCGGAGATGGAGGAACTGAAGCTTTCTTT. This sequence joins TRBV29-1 and TRBJ1-1; no firm D call. Trimming took off 4 bases at V and 5 bases at J, with 17 bases between the two ends. The CDR3 has 14 residues. Germline values: CDR1 SQVTM, CDR2 ANQGSEA.

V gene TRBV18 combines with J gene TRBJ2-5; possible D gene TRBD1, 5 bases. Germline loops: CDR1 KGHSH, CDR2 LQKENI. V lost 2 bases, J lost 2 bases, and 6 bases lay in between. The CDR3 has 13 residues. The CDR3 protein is CASSPNRQETQYF. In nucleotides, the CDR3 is TGTGCCAGCTCACCAAACAGGCAAGAGACCCAGTACTTC.

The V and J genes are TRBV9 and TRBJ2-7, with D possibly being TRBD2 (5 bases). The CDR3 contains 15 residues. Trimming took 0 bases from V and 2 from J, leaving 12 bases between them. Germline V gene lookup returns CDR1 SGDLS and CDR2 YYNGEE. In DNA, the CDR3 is TGTGCCAGCAGCGTAGAGGGAGACCCGGCCTACGAGCAGTACTTC. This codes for CASSVEGDPAYEQYF.